The 4 T cell receptor beta chains in this list originate from one sample, sequenced in a study of beta chain features in type 1 diabetes. Sequenced material consisted of expressed TCRB transcripts (all of the isolated RNA was reverse transcribed). The data were produced by immunoSEQ multiplex PCR, yet TCRdb's version contains in-frame clones alone and is incomplete. This repertoire shows around 240,000 clones, over 65% found once; its top ten account for 0.053%. The sequenced material came from naive CD4+ T cells from blood. The source is a man aged 30 to 39 in good health.

CDR3 DNA sequence: TGTGCCAGCAGTTTAGACAGTGCGACTAACTATGGCTACACCTTC. Amino acids: CASSLDSATNYGYTF. The chain carries TRBV27 and TRBJ1-2; possibly TRBD1 for D (5 bases). From germline, CDR1 is MNHEY and CDR2 SMNVEV (reference sequence). V dropped 2 bases and J dropped 0 bases, with 10 bases sitting between them. The CDR3 length is 15 residues.

This rearrangement joins TRBV2 to TRBJ2-7; no definite D call. Per germline, CDR1 SNHLY and CDR2 FYNNEI. Trimming removed 4 bases at V and 1 base at J, with 8 bases between. The CDR3 sequence is 13 residues long. Here the CDR3 reads CASSVEASYEQYF. The CDR3 DNA sequence: TGTGCCAGCAGTGTTGAAGCATCCTACGAGCAGTACTTC.

This clone was observed a single time. J is TRBJ2-1 and V is TRBV9; D is perhaps TRBD1 (5 bases). The germline V gene encodes CDR1 SGDLS and CDR2 YYNGEE. V lost 3 bases to trimming and J lost 7 bases, with 8 bases between them. The CDR3 is 12 residues long. The CDR3 coding sequence is TGTGCCAGCAGCGCGACAGAGAATGAGCAGTTCTTC. Translating gives CASSATENEQFF.

This clone was seen more than once but under ten times. The gene calls are TRBV23-1 and TRBJ1-2; weak D call: TRBD1 (5 bases). TRBV23-1 is annotated as an ORF whose role is uncertain. This CDR3 has 13 residues. Trimming took 8 bases from V and 6 from J, leaving 16 bases between them. CDR3 DNA sequence: TGCGCCAGCTCACCGAGGGGTGAAGATGGCTACACCTTC. It specifies CASSPRGEDGYTF.